These 29 T cell receptor beta chains were all obtained from the same sample, sequenced in a study of T cell responses to AZD1222 COVID-19 vaccine. Method: immunoSEQ multiplex PCR; TCRdb's copy keeps in-frame clones and lacks some. The sample holds about 89,000 clones, 85% to 95% seen once. Sample: peripheral blood, taken 28 days after the second AZD1222 dose. These receptors all come from an adult who received the AZD1222 COVID-19 vaccine.

The V gene is TRBV2, the J gene TRBJ2-1, with a possible D match to TRBD1 (5 bases). Trimming left V 5 bases short and J 4 bases short, with 15 bases between. In germline, CDR1 is SNHLY, CDR2 FYNNEI. The CDR3 runs 15 residues. This CDR3 reads CASSRAIAGYNEQFF. CDR3 nucleotide sequence: TGTGCCAGCAGTAGGGCCATAGCAGGGTACAATGAGCAGTTCTTC.

The chain links TRBV24-1 to TRBJ1-2; D is perhaps TRBD1 (6 bases). CDR1 is KGHDR and CDR2 is SFDVKD in the germline V gene. This CDR3 is 13 amino acids long. V was trimmed by 2 bases and J by 8 bases, leaving 11 bases between them. This chain's CDR3 is CATSDSGARGYTF. The CDR3 DNA reads TGTGCCACCAGTGATTCGGGGGCTCGCGGCTACACCTTC.

The chain is built from TRBV9 and TRBJ2-3; no clear D gene. The CDR3 is 15 amino acids. V lost 0 bases and J lost 2, with 10 bases in between. CDR1 SGDLS and CDR2 YYNGEE come from the germline V gene. The CDR3 reads CASSVGAQTTDTQYF. As DNA, the CDR3 is TGTGCCAGCAGCGTAGGAGCGCAGACCACAGATACGCAGTATTTT.

The V call is TRBV6-5, the J call TRBJ2-7; TRBD1 matches 10 bases. Germline values: CDR1 MNHEY, CDR2 SVGAGI. The CDR3 extends over 14 amino acids. The V segment lost 5 bases and the J segment 4 bases; nucleotides outside the gene matches: 5. The CDR3 sequence is CASSTGTGEYEQYF. DNA of the CDR3: TGTGCCAGCAGTACCGGGACAGGGGAATACGAGCAGTACTTC.

Worth noting for this clone: One end of the junction does not line up with germline, which may come from a read error. V and J are TRBV10-3 and TRBJ1-3; D is undetermined. Germline values: CDR1 ENHRY, CDR2 SYGVKD. CDR3 length: 13 residues. The CDR3 sequence: CAISESSVNAIYF. The CDR3 DNA is TGTGCCATCAGTGAGTCGTCCGTAAACGCCATATATTTT.

This clone appeared a single time. At one of its ends the junction is not consistent with the germline gene, which may arise from a read error. The chain couples TRBV9 to TRBJ1-1, with no clear D. Germline lookup yields CDR1 SGDLS and CDR2 YYNGEE. CDR3 length: 13 amino acids. CDR3 nucleotide sequence: TGTGCCAGCAGCGTAGGTCAGAACTCTGAAGCTTTCTTT. Its protein is CASSVGQNSEAFF.

The chain has TRBV2 and TRBJ1-4; D is perhaps TRBD1 (5 bases). V dropped 6 bases and J dropped 8 bases, with 22 bases sitting between them. Germline V CDR1 and CDR2: SNHLY, FYNNEI. CDR3 length: 16 amino acids. The CDR3 loop is CASSLGTTGGQEKLFF. CDR3 in DNA: TGTGCCAGCAGCCTCGGGACTACAGGAGGCCAGGAAAAACTGTTTTTT.

This clone was observed once. The J gene is TRBJ2-2, the V gene TRBV5-1; the D gene is possibly TRBD1 (6 bases). The V gene's germline CDR1 is SGHRS and CDR2 YFSETQ. The CDR3 covers 15 residues. V was shortened by 4 bases and J by 0 bases, with 10 bases between the two germline ends. The DNA of the CDR3 is TGCGCCAGCAGCCCCAGGGGTACGAACACCGGGGAGCTGTTTTTT. It specifies CASSPRGTNTGELFF. Filled out from reference TRBV5-1 and TRBJ2-2, the complete variable domain reads KAGVTQTPRYLIKTRGQQVTLSCSPISGHRSVSWYQQTPGQGLQFLFEYFSETQRNKGNFPGRFSGRQFSNSRSEMNVSTLELGDSALYLCASSPRGTNTGELFFGEGSRLTVL.

This clone came up a few times. This chain joins TRBV3-1 (or the pseudogene TRBV3-2) and TRBJ1-4; D call uncertain. V shed 1 base and J shed 5 bases, with 11 bases lying between them. Germline V gives CDR1 LGHDT, CDR2 YNNKEL (reference sequence). The CDR3 loop spans 15 amino acids. The CDR3 DNA follows: TGTGCCAGCAGCCAAGTGAGACGCCCGAATGAAAAACTGTTTTTT. It is translated as CASSQVRRPNEKLFF.

The chain joins TRBV5-1 to TRBJ1-1; D is perhaps TRBD1 (5 bases). CDR3 length equals 14 residues. The germline V gene has CDR1 SGHRS and CDR2 YFSETQ. Trimming pared 7 bases from V and 1 base from J, leaving 14 bases between. CDR3 residues: CASCTGTGNTEAFF. The CDR3 region has the DNA TGCGCCAGCTGTACCGGGACGGGGAACACTGAAGCTTTCTTT.

V and J are TRBV2 and TRBJ1-5; D gene unclear. This CDR3 spans 15 amino acids. CDR1 and CDR2 from the germline V gene are SNHLY and FYNNEI. Trimming removed 6 bases at V and 1 base at J, with 13 bases between. CDR3 sequence (DNA): TGTGCCAGCAGACGTGAGGGAGGAAGCAATCAGCCCCAGCATTTT. Its protein is CASRREGGSNQPQHF.

The V gene is TRBV3-1 (or the pseudogene TRBV3-2), the J gene TRBJ2-3; 10 positions agree with TRBD2. Germline V lookup: CDR1 LGHDT, CDR2 YNNKEL (reference sequence). J lost 2 bases, V lost 4 bases, and 3 bases had no gene match. This CDR3 contains 15 residues. The CDR3 nucleotides are TGTGCCAGCAGCCGGGGACTAGCGAACACAGATACGCAGTATTTT. The encoded protein is CASSRGLANTDTQYF.

The chain employs TRBV7-9 and TRBJ2-6; no reliable D call. Between the trimmed V and J ends, which lost 2 bases and 0 bases, there was a span of 2 bases. Germline CDR1 is SEHNR and CDR2 is FQNEAQ (reference sequence). The CDR3 is 14 amino acids. CDR3 loop: CASSLSSGANVLTF. CDR3 bases: TGTGCCAGCAGCTTAAGCTCTGGGGCCAACGTCCTGACTTTC.

This clone was seen a few times. The gene calls are TRBV6-5 and TRBJ1-1; D ambiguous. The germline V gene encodes CDR1 MNHEY and CDR2 SVGAGI. V shed 8 bases and J shed 7 bases, with 11 bases lying between them. The CDR3 is made up of 11 amino acids. The CDR3 DNA reads as TGTGCCAGCGGGGAGGGAAGTGAAGCTTTCTTT. It translates to CASGEGSEAFF.

The chain recombines TRBV9 with TRBJ2-1; D is undetermined. Trimming pared 0 bases from V and 0 bases from J, leaving 7 bases between. The CDR3 is made up of 15 amino acids. In germline, CDR1 is SGDLS, CDR2 YYNGEE. The DNA of the CDR3 is TGTGCCAGCAGCGTAGGGGCGGTCTCCTACAATGAGCAGTTCTTC. Protein product: CASSVGAVSYNEQFF.

A single count supports this clone. The chain employs TRBV11-3 and TRBJ1-1; 7 bases line up with TRBD1. Germline-derived CDR1 and CDR2 are SGHNT and YENEEA. The CDR3 covers 14 residues. V lost 5 bases and J lost 2; bases outside the gene matches: 5. This chain's CDR3 is CASSNRGPNTEAFF. The CDR3 nucleotides are TGTGCCAGCAGCAACAGGGGCCCTAACACTGAAGCTTTCTTT.

The genes are TRBV19 and TRBJ2-7; 8 nucleotides agree with TRBD2. The trim removed 7 bases at V and 0 bases at J, leaving 8 bases unmatched. The CDR3 has 15 amino acids. CDR1 LNHDA and CDR2 SQIVND come from the germline V gene (reference sequence). CDR3 loop: CASTPPGGSSYEQYF. As DNA, the CDR3 is TGTGCCAGTACCCCCCCGGGGGGGAGCTCCTACGAGCAGTACTTC.

This clone was counted a single time. V and J are TRBV20-1 and TRBJ1-1, with TRBD1 matching 7 bases. Germline-derived CDR1 and CDR2 are DFQATT and SNEGSKA (reference sequence). CDR3 length: 11 residues. J gave up 7 bases and V 7 bases, and 6 bases lay outside the gene matches. This CDR3 reads CSGGTAGEAFF. DNA of the CDR3: TGCAGTGGTGGGACAGCAGGTGAAGCTTTCTTT.

The chain employs TRBV19 and TRBJ2-1; 9 nucleotides line up with TRBD1. There are 14 residues in the CDR3. With 4 bases clipped from V and 4 bases from J, the junction kept 2 bases outside the gene matches. The germline V gene encodes CDR1 LNHDA and CDR2 SQIVND (reference sequence). Here the CDR3 reads CASSTGTGYNEQFF. The CDR3 DNA sequence: TGTGCCAGTAGTACCGGGACAGGGTACAATGAGCAGTTCTTC.

This clone was picked up one time. This chain connects TRBV7-8 to TRBJ2-7, with D unresolved. The CDR3 is 14 residues long. V lost 0 bases and J 3 bases, leaving 9 bases between the germline ends. Germline V gene data show CDR1 as SGHVS and CDR2 as FQNEAQ. The CDR3 region is CASSLALGVYEQYF. The CDR3 DNA follows: TGTGCCAGCAGCTTAGCCCTAGGAGTCTACGAGCAGTACTTC.

The chain has TRBV2 and TRBJ2-3; 10 bases are shared with TRBD1. V lost 6 bases, J lost 3 bases, and 6 bases stayed unmatched. The CDR3 is 15 residues long. Looked up from germline, CDR1 is SNHLY and CDR2 is FYNNEI. The CDR3 region has the DNA TGTGCCAGCAGGCTGACAGGGGGCATGACAGATACGCAGTATTTT. This sequence encodes CASRLTGGMTDTQYF.

CDR3 sequence: CASSLRGGTPYNSPLHF. The CDR3 DNA is TGTGCCAGCAGCTTAAGGGGCGGGACGCCCTATAATTCACCCCTCCACTTT. The genes are TRBV7-3 and TRBJ1-6; D perhaps matches TRBD1 (5 bases). Germline V CDR1 and CDR2: SGHTA, FQGTGA. Trimming stripped 1 base from V and 2 bases from J, with 12 bases between. CDR3 length: 17 amino acids.

The chain recombines TRBV30 with TRBJ1-1; TRBD1 matches at 9 bases. J lost 5 bases, V lost 5 bases, and 6 bases had no gene match. Germline values: CDR1 GTSNPN, CDR2 SVGIG (reference sequence). CDR3 length: 13 residues. CDR3 loop: CAWGTQGATEAFF. The CDR3 region has the DNA TGTGCCTGGGGTACACAGGGGGCAACTGAAGCTTTCTTT.

V and J are TRBV6-5 and TRBJ1-1; D gene ambiguous. CDR1 MNHEY and CDR2 SVGAGI come from the germline V gene. This CDR3 is 13 amino acids long. Trimming shortened V by 7 bases and J by 5 bases, and 14 bases separated the two germline ends. CDR3 region: CASIRESGTEAFF. The CDR3 bases are TGTGCCAGCATCAGAGAAAGTGGGACTGAAGCTTTCTTT.

The rearrangement joins TRBV2 to TRBJ2-5, with a weak D call TRBD2 (7 bases). CDR3 length equals 16 residues. The germline V gene encodes CDR1 SNHLY and CDR2 FYNNEI. V lost 8 bases, J lost 5 bases, and 24 bases lay in between. The CDR3 region has the DNA TGTGCCAGCGTCGGGGGGTTCCGGGGGCTAGGGGAGACCCAGTACTTC. As protein: CASVGGFRGLGETQYF.

Written as DNA, the CDR3 is TGCGCCAGCAGTGAGTCGACCGGAGATGAAAAACTGTTTTTT. Translating it yields CASSESTGDEKLFF. V and J are TRBV10-1 and TRBJ1-4; D gene uncertain. Germline V gene sequence: CDR1 WNHNN, CDR2 SYGVQD (reference sequence). This CDR3 region has 14 residues. V dropped 0 bases and J dropped 6 bases, with 8 bases sitting between them.

The chain carries TRBV19 and TRBJ2-7; 9 bases are a match to TRBD2. After removal of 6 bases from V and 2 bases from J, the junction contained 17 bases not matched to a gene. The CDR3 extends over 18 amino acids. CDR1 LNHDA and CDR2 SQIVND come from the germline V gene (reference sequence). In nucleotides, the CDR3 is TGTGCCAGTAGGAGTATTAGGGCTAGCGGGAATAGCGCCTACGAGCAGTACTTC. Translated, it gives CASRSIRASGNSAYEQYF.

The chain carries TRBV18 and TRBJ2-5, with D uncertain. Per germline, CDR1 KGHSH and CDR2 LQKENI. Trimming stripped 0 bases from V and 7 bases from J, with 12 bases between. CDR3 length: 14 amino acids. The CDR3 DNA reads as TGTGCCAGCTCACCACCGTCGGTTCTGGGGACCCAGTACTTC. It encodes CASSPPSVLGTQYF.

This sequence joins TRBV29-1 and TRBJ2-1; D is possibly TRBD1 or TRBD2 (5 bases each). Germline V gene data show CDR1 as SQVTM and CDR2 as ANQGSEA. This CDR3 is 13 amino acids long. Trimming took off 2 bases at V and 5 bases at J, with 10 bases between the two ends. The chain's CDR3 is CSVESRGHNEQFF. For the CDR3, the DNA is TGCAGCGTTGAATCCCGGGGACACAATGAGCAGTTCTTC.